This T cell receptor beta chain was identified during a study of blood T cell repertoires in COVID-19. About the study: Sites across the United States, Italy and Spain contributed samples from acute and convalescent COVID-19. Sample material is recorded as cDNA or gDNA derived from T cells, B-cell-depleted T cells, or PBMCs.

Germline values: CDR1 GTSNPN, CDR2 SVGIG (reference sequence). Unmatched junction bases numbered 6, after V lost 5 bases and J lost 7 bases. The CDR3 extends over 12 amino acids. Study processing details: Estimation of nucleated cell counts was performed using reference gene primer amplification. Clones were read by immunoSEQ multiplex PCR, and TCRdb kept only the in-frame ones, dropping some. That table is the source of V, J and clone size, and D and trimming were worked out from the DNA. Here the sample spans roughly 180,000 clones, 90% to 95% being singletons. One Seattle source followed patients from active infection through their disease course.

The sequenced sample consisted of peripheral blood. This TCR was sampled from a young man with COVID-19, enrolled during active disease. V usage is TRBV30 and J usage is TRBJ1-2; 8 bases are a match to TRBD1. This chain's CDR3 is CAWALQGAGYTF. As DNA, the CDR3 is TGTGCCTGGGCCCTCCAGGGGGCTGGCTACACCTTC.